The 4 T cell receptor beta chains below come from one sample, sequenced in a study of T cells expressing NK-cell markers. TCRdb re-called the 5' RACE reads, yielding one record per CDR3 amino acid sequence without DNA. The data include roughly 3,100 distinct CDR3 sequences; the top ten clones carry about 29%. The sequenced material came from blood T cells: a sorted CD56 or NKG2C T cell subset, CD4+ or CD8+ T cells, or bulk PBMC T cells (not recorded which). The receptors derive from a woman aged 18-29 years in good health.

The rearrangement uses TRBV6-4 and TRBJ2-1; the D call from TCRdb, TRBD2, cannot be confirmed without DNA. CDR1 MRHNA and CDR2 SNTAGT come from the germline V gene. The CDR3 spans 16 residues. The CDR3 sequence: CASSDSWTSSYNEQFF.

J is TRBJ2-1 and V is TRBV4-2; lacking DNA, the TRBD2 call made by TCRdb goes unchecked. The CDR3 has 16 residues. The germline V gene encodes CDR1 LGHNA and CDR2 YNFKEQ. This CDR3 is CASSQDRSGGADEQFF.

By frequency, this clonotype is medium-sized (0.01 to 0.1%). The CDR3 protein is CASSHDLGEGGQPQHF. The V call is TRBV4-2, the J call TRBJ1-5. Per germline, CDR1 LGHNA and CDR2 YNFKEQ. This CDR3 has 16 residues.

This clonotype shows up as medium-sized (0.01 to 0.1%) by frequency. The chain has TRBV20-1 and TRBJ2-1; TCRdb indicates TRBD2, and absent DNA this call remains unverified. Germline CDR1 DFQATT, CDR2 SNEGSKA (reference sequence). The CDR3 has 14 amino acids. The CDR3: CSASSSGDYNEQFF.